The rows below give T cell receptor beta chains drawn from one sample of a study of T cell responses to AZD1222 COVID-19 vaccine. Data came from immunoSEQ multiplex PCR; TCRdb stores just in-frame clones and leaves some out. The table includes 110,000 to 150,000 clones, about 90% detected once. Specimen: peripheral blood, collected 28 days after the second AZD1222 dose. Receptors originate from an adult who received the AZD1222 COVID-19 vaccine. CDR3s include the opening cysteine and the closing phenylalanine or tryptophan. A D gene is named only where the DNA matches it firmly. Size values are once, few and many counts, or a class for expanded clones, and some rows have none.

CDR3: CASTLETGFAGELFF
size: -
V: TRBV5-1
D: -
J: TRBJ2-2

CDR3: CSVAPMGPFYEQYF
size: once
V: TRBV29-1
D: -
J: TRBJ2-7

CDR3: CASRWTGLSQPQHF
size: -
V: TRBV28
D: TRBD1
J: TRBJ1-5

CDR3: CASSLTVESYEQYF
size: -
V: TRBV4-3
D: -
J: TRBJ2-7

CDR3: CASSPTRSGNTEAFF
size: -
V: TRBV28
D: -
J: TRBJ1-1

CDR3: CASSFLKGRGRLGNNEQFF
size: -
V: TRBV28
D: -
J: TRBJ2-1

CDR3: CASSRTKTNTGELFF
size: -
V: TRBV3-1/TRBV3-2
D: -
J: TRBJ2-2

CDR3: CAWSGWQGNSPLHF
size: once
V: TRBV30
D: -
J: TRBJ1-6

CDR3: CASSVQGNGQPQHF
size: -
V: TRBV9
D: -
J: TRBJ1-5

CDR3: CASLRDSLYEQYF
size: -
V: TRBV5-8
D: TRBD1
J: TRBJ2-7

CDR3: CASSQDRRLAANNEQFF
size: -
V: TRBV3-1/TRBV3-2
D: TRBD2
J: TRBJ2-1

CDR3: CATQQGLNQPQHF
size: -
V: TRBV28
D: -
J: TRBJ1-5

CDR3: CSVDSYGYTF
size: few
V: TRBV20-1
D: -
J: TRBJ1-2

CDR3: CATSEGHQETQYF
size: -
V: TRBV24-1
D: -
J: TRBJ2-5

CDR3: CASSLRPNSPLHF
size: -
V: TRBV27
D: -
J: TRBJ1-6

CDR3: CASSLRARGTDTQYF
size: -
V: TRBV27
D: -
J: TRBJ2-3

CDR3: CASSLSAGGPHTGELFF
size: -
V: TRBV7-7
D: TRBD2
J: TRBJ2-2

CDR3: CASSPRPTRGLPKSTDTQYF
size: -
V: TRBV7-3
D: TRBD2
J: TRBJ2-3

CDR3: CASSETTSGTYEQYF
size: -
V: TRBV2
D: TRBD2
J: TRBJ2-7

CDR3: CASSAWIRDQPQHF
size: once
V: TRBV21-1
D: -
J: TRBJ1-5

CDR3: CASSLGGEQYF
size: once
V: TRBV27
D: -
J: TRBJ2-7

CDR3: CASSYSQGTDTQYF
size: -
V: TRBV6-5
D: TRBD1
J: TRBJ2-3

CDR3: CASSPGNRDGEQYF
size: -
V: TRBV18
D: -
J: TRBJ2-7

CDR3: CATSREGRGKLFF
size: -
V: TRBV15
D: -
J: TRBJ1-4

CDR3: CASSRTDYEQYF
size: -
V: TRBV18
D: -
J: TRBJ2-7

CDR3: CASSQTGPGNQPQHF
size: -
V: TRBV4-1
D: TRBD1
J: TRBJ1-5

CDR3: CASSSWASYNEQFF
size: -
V: TRBV28
D: -
J: TRBJ2-1

CDR3: CASDRPDSNQPQHF
size: -
V: TRBV2
D: -
J: TRBJ1-5

CDR3: CASSPSSGNEQFF
size: -
V: TRBV7-2
D: TRBD2
J: TRBJ2-1

CDR3: CASSYSISNEQFF
size: -
V: TRBV6-5
D: -
J: TRBJ2-1

CDR3: CASSLGRGGNSNQPQHF
size: -
V: TRBV4-1
D: -
J: TRBJ1-5

CDR3: CASSPRVSGTYEQYF
size: -
V: TRBV9
D: -
J: TRBJ2-7

CDR3: CASSFDLLLEGNYNEQFF
size: -
V: TRBV7-2
D: -
J: TRBJ2-1

CDR3: CASSQDSSGVLYEQYF
size: -
V: TRBV4-3
D: -
J: TRBJ2-7

CDR3: CASSVIAGDTDTQYF
size: -
V: TRBV6-4
D: TRBD2
J: TRBJ2-3

CDR3: CASSLGNGNQPQHF
size: -
V: TRBV7-9
D: -
J: TRBJ1-5

CDR3: CASSIRGLEAFF
size: -
V: TRBV19
D: -
J: TRBJ1-1

CDR3: CATRPPGLQDGNQPQHF
size: -
V: TRBV6-2/TRBV6-3
D: -
J: TRBJ1-5

CDR3: CASSQYNSYEQYF
size: -
V: TRBV4-3
D: -
J: TRBJ2-7

CDR3: CASCSRDISYEQYF
size: -
V: TRBV28
D: -
J: TRBJ2-7

CDR3: CASSLRVRNTEAFF
size: -
V: TRBV11-2
D: -
J: TRBJ1-1

CDR3: CASSPPLSPLHF
size: -
V: TRBV12-3/TRBV12-4
D: -
J: TRBJ1-6

CDR3: CASSAQGNTGELFF
size: -
V: TRBV6-2/TRBV6-3
D: -
J: TRBJ2-2

CDR3: CASSPGTGSGETQYF
size: -
V: TRBV5-8
D: TRBD1
J: TRBJ2-5

CDR3: CASFSGSGANVLTF
size: -
V: TRBV18
D: -
J: TRBJ2-6

CDR3: CASRRSEANTEAFF
size: -
V: TRBV27
D: -
J: TRBJ1-1

CDR3: CASSLVVGGDGELFF
size: few
V: TRBV5-5
D: TRBD1
J: TRBJ2-2

CDR3: CASSPRTGEMNTEAFF
size: -
V: TRBV4-3
D: TRBD1
J: TRBJ1-1

CDR3: CATRGRMNTEAFF
size: few
V: TRBV24-1
D: -
J: TRBJ1-1

CDR3: CASSTPVGGTGGEKLFF
size: -
V: TRBV21-1
D: -
J: TRBJ1-4

CDR3: CASSPEYEQYF
size: -
V: TRBV18
D: -
J: TRBJ2-7

CDR3: CASSAPGRDNEKLFF
size: once
V: TRBV5-4
D: -
J: TRBJ1-4